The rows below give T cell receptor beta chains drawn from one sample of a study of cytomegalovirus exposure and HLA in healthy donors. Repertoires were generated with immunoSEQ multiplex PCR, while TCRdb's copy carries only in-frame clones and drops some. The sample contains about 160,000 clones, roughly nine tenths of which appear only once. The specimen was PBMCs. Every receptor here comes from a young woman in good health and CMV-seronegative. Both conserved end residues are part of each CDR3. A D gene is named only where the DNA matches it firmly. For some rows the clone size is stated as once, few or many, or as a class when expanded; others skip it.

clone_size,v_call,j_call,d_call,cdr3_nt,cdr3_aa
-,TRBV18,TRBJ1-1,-,TGTGCCAGCTCCAAACAGGGGAACACTGAAGCTTTCTTT,CASSKQGNTEAFF
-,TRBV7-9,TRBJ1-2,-,TGTGCCAGCAACGTCCTCCTGCCCAGTGGCTACACCTTC,CASNVLLPSGYTF
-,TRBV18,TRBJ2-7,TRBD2,TGTGCCAGCCGGACTAGGTCCAGCTCCTACGAGCAGTACTTC,CASRTRSSSYEQYF
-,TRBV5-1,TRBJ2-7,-,TGCGCCAGCAGCCCGAGCTCCTACGAGCAGTACTTC,CASSPSSYEQYF
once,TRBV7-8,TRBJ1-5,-,TGTGCCAGCAGCTTAGCCACAAGTTATCAGCCCCAGCATTTT,CASSLATSYQPQHF
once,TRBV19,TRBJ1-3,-,TGTGCCAGTAGGCTACAGGGAACTGGAAACACCATATATTTT,CASRLQGTGNTIYF
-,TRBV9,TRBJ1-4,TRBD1,TGTGCCAGCAGCGCTGGACAGGGGGCGCGAGAAAAACTGTTTTTT,CASSAGQGAREKLFF
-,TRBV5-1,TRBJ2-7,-,TGCGCCAGCAGCCCCATTATGGCAGGTATCTCCTACGAGCAGTACTTC,CASSPIMAGISYEQYF
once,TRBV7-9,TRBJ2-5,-,TGTGCCAGCAGCTTAGAGATCAGCCAAGAGACCCAGTACTTC,CASSLEISQETQYF
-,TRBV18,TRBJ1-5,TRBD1,TGTGCCAGCTCACCACGAAACAGGGGGGGTAGCAATCAGCCCCAGCATTTT,CASSPRNRGGSNQPQHF
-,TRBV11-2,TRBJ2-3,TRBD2,TGTGCCAGCAGCTTAGATTCGACTAGCGGTAACACAGATACGCAGTATTTT,CASSLDSTSGNTDTQYF
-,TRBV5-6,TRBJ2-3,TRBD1,TGTGCCAGCAGCTTGCGCGGACAGGGGAATGGGCACACATCAGATACGCAGTATTTT,CASSLRGQGNGHTSDTQYF
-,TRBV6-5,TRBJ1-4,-,TGTGCCAGCAGTTACGTTACAGGGTTGGGGGAAAAACTGTTTTTT,CASSYVTGLGEKLFF
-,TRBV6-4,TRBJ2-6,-,TGTGCCAGCAGACAGGACCCTGGGGCCAACGTCCTGACTTTC,CASRQDPGANVLTF
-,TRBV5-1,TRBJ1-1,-,TGCGCCAGCAGCTTGAAGATCGGTGGGAACACTGAAGCTTTCTTT,CASSLKIGGNTEAFF
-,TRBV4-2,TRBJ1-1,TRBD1,TGTGCCAGCAGCCAAGGGCAGGGACAGCGATCTGGGGGGGCTTTCTTT,CASSQGQGQRSGGAFF
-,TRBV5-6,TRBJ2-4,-,TGTGCCAGCAGCTCCCTCGCCAAAAACATTCAGTACTTC,CASSSLAKNIQYF
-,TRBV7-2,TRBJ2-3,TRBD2,TGTGCCTCCAGTGGGAGCGGGGGGGCGAGAGATACGCAGTATTTT,CASSGSGGARDTQYF
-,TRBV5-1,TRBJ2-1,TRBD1,TGCGCCAGCAGCTCCCGACAGGGGTGGGATGAGCAGTTCTTC,CASSSRQGWDEQFF
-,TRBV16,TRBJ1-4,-,TGTGCCAGCAGTCCAACCAGAATCCCAACTAATGAAAAACTGTTTTTT,CASSPTRIPTNEKLFF
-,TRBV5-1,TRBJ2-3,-,TGCGCCAGCATCCTTCGGCCGGGAATAACAGATACGCAGTATTTT,CASILRPGITDTQYF
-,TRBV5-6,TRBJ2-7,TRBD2,TGTGCCAGCAGCTTGGTAGGACTAGCGGCGAGCTCCTACGAGCAGTACTTC,CASSLVGLAASSYEQYF
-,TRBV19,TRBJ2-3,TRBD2,TGTGCCAGTAGTTTGGGACTAGCGGAGACAGATACGCAGTATTTT,CASSLGLAETDTQYF
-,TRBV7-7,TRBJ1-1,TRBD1,TGTGCCAGCAGCGTAGGACAGGCGACTGAAGCTTTCTTT,CASSVGQATEAFF